The sequence of this T cell receptor beta chain was determined in a study of cytomegalovirus exposure and HLA in healthy donors. General study points: It was 150 to 200 TCR beta chains that were listed as cytomegalovirus-associated. Presence/absence analyses rested on an assumption that sequencing depth was roughly uniform across donors. Most CMV-associated TCR beta chains were later found to appear HLA-restricted.

The germline gives CDR1 SEHNR, CDR2 FQNEAQ (reference sequence). V was pared by 1 base and J by 2 bases, with 7 bases between. The CDR3 contains 14 residues. As regards this clone: What it binds is unknown.

PCR involved 60 Vbeta and 13 Jbeta primers. Profiled with immunoSEQ multiplex PCR; TCRdb holds only in-frame clones, not every one. The sample includes roughly 140,000 clones, roughly 80% of them seen just once. The sequenced sample was PBMCs. This TCR was sampled from a man aged 25 to 40 in good health and CMV-seropositive. The V call is TRBV7-9, the J call TRBJ2-3; D is unresolved. CDR3 protein: CASSLGPSTDTQYF. CDR3 nucleotide sequence: TGTGCCAGCAGCTTAGGTCCGTCCACAGATACGCAGTATTTT. The full variable domain, completed using reference TRBV7-9 and TRBJ2-3, is DTGVSQNPRHKITKRGQNVTFRCDPISEHNRLYWYRQTLGQGPEFLTYFQNEAQLEKSRLLSDRFSAERPKGSFSTLEIQRTEQGDSAMYLCASSLGPSTDTQYFGPGTRLTVL.